Following are 18 T cell receptor beta chains from one sample sequenced in a study of blood T cells in healthy people across ages. Combining a sample-barcoded 5' primer with a J-beta primer mix, a second PCR ran for roughly 7 to 12 cycles. TCRdb processed the 5' RACE reads anew with MiXCR; each CDR3 protein has one entry. The sample carries around 1,700,000 distinct CDR3 sequences, 28% recorded once. Sequenced material: blood. These receptors were taken from a young woman in good health.

There are a few counts of this clonotype. The chain combines TRBV29-1 with TRBJ1-2, with a weak D call TRBD1 (6 bases). CDR1 SQVTM and CDR2 ANQGSEA come from the germline V gene. There are 13 residues in the CDR3. The V and J ends lost 4 bases and 7 bases respectively, with 16 bases between them. CDR3 sequence reads: CSVAEEGGSGYTF. The CDR3, as DNA: TGCAGCGTTGCCGAAGAGGGGGGCAGTGGCTACACCTTC.

There are a few counts of this clonotype. This chain connects TRBV5-6 to TRBJ2-1, with D possibly being TRBD1 or TRBD2 (5 bases each). V was cut by 4 bases and J by 4 bases, with 18 bases left in between. Germline CDR1 is SGHDT and CDR2 is YYEEEE. The CDR3 extends over 16 amino acids. CDR3 residues: CASSPVREGAYNEQFF. Here the CDR3 DNA reads TGTGCCAGCAGCCCGGTGAGGGAAGGGGCATACAATGAGCAGTTCTTC.

This clonotype was picked up a small number of times. This chain joins TRBV20-1 and TRBJ2-7, with D possibly TRBD1 on 6 matching bases. The CDR3 loop spans 13 amino acids. V dropped 3 bases and J dropped 2 bases, with 11 bases sitting between them. Germline V gives CDR1 DFQATT, CDR2 SNEGSKA (reference sequence). The DNA for the CDR3 is TGCAGTGCTAGTATCAGGACAGCCTACGAGCAGTACTTC. This translates into CSASIRTAYEQYF.

Concerning this clonotype itself: Relative to the germline gene, one junction end is altered; a read error may explain this. The chain is built from TRBV9 and TRBJ2-7, with D possibly being TRBD2 (6 bases). The CDR3 is 15 residues long. CDR1 is SGDLS and CDR2 is YYNGEE in the germline V gene. DNA for the CDR3: TGTACCAGCAGCGTAGGGACTGTTAGCTCCTACGAGCAGTACTTT. Its translation: CTSSVGTVSSYEQYF. Together with reference TRBV9 and TRBJ2-7, the CDR3 gives the full variable domain: DSGVTQTPKHLITATGQRVTLRCSPRSGDLSVYWYQQSLDQGLQFLIQYYNGEERAKGNILERFSAQQFPDLHSELNLSSLELGDSALYFCTSSVGTVSSYEQYFGPGTRLTVT.

This clonotype was recorded a few times. This chain uses TRBV20-1 with TRBJ1-2; perhaps TRBD1 as D (5 bases). Germline V lookup: CDR1 DFQATT, CDR2 SNEGSKA (reference sequence). Trimming took 4 bases from V and 2 from J, leaving 11 bases between them. The length of the CDR3 is 13 residues. The CDR3 sequence is CSATGTVNYGYTF. DNA for the CDR3: TGCAGTGCTACCGGGACGGTGAACTATGGCTACACCTTC.

This clonotype was picked up a small number of times. The V call is TRBV9, the J call TRBJ1-5; D gene uncertain. This CDR3 comprises 13 residues. Germline loops: CDR1 SGDLS, CDR2 YYNGEE. The V end was cut by 0 bases, the J end by 3 bases, with 4 bases between. The CDR3: CASSVEANQPQHF. The CDR3, as DNA: TGTGCCAGCAGCGTAGAGGCCAATCAGCCCCAGCATTTT.

This clonotype was detected a few times. V gene TRBV12-3 or TRBV12-4 combines with J gene TRBJ2-3; possibly TRBD2 for D (6 bases). The CDR3 length is 12 residues. V lost 11 bases and J lost 6, with 15 bases in between. The CDR3 reads CALGLAFDTQYF. The CDR3 DNA is TGTGCCTTGGGACTCGCTTTTGATACGCAGTATTTT.

This clonotype has at least ten counts. This rearrangement joins TRBV5-1 to TRBJ2-7; the D gene could be TRBD1 or TRBD2 (5 bases each). The CDR3 runs to 12 residues. The V and J ends lost 5 bases and 3 bases respectively, with 9 bases between them. Germline CDR1 is SGHRS and CDR2 is YFSETQ. CDR3 sequence (DNA): TGCGCCAGCAGGGGGGACGACTACGAGCAGTACTTC. Translation gives CASRGDDYEQYF.

This clonotype has just a few counts. The gene calls are TRBV18 and TRBJ1-1; tentative D call: TRBD1 (6 bases). CDR1 and CDR2 from the germline V gene are KGHSH and LQKENI. Trimming pared 3 bases from V and 1 base from J, leaving 12 bases between. This CDR3 comprises 15 residues. CDR3 protein: CASSPQGTANTEAFF. In nucleotides, the CDR3 is TGTGCCAGCTCACCCCAGGGGACCGCGAACACTGAAGCTTTCTTT.

This clonotype has a handful of counts. The CDR3 here is CSASRQGELFF. CDR3 nucleotide sequence: TGCAGTGCTAGCAGACAGGGAGAGCTGTTTTTT. The chain joins TRBV20-1 to TRBJ2-2; 7 nucleotides agree with TRBD1. CDR1 is DFQATT and CDR2 is SNEGSKA in the germline V gene (reference sequence). V dropped 3 bases and J dropped 11; count of bases not matched to a gene: 3. The CDR3 is made up of 11 amino acids.

V is TRBV5-1 and J is TRBJ2-3; D is tentatively TRBD1 or TRBD2 (5 bases each). The germline V and J ends were trimmed by 0 bases and 10 bases, with 15 bases remaining between them. Per germline, CDR1 SGHRS and CDR2 YFSETQ. This CDR3 contains 14 residues. This chain's CDR3 is CASSLGDGPIAQYF. CDR3 DNA sequence: TGCGCCAGCAGCTTGGGGGACGGACCGATTGCGCAGTATTTT. The full variable domain, in which reference TRBV5-1 and TRBJ2-3 provide the parts outside the CDR3, is KAGVTQTPRYLIKTRGQQVTLSCSPISGHRSVSWYQQTPGQGLQFLFEYFSETQRNKGNFPGRFSGRQFSNSRSEMNVSTLELGDSALYLCASSLGDGPIAQYFGPGTRLTVL.

A remark on this clonotype: An end of the junction differs from the germline gene, which may be a read error. The genes are TRBV15 and TRBJ2-3; 8 bases map to TRBD2. Germline lookup yields CDR1 LNHNV and CDR2 YYDKDF (reference sequence). The CDR3 has 15 residues. CDR3 nucleotide sequence: TGTACCACCAGCAGAGGACTAGCAAGCACAGATACGCAGTATTTT. Translation gives CTTSRGLASTDTQYF. The full variable domain, completed using reference TRBV15 and TRBJ2-3, is DAMVIQNPRYQVTQFGKPVTLSCSQTLNHNVMYWYQQKSSQAPKLLFHYYDKDFNNEADTPDNFQSRRPNTSFCFLDIRSPGLGDTAMYLCTTSRGLASTDTQYFGPGTRLTVL.

This chain links TRBV29-1 with TRBJ2-1; a possible D gene is TRBD2 (6 bases). This CDR3 contains 13 residues. In germline, CDR1 is SQVTM, CDR2 ANQGSEA. Trimming took off 6 bases at V and 6 bases at J, with 15 bases between the two ends. The CDR3 reads CSVAGSASNEQFF. The CDR3 nucleotides read TGCAGCGTCGCGGGGTCGGCATCCAATGAGCAGTTCTTC.

The rearrangement joins TRBV7-2 to TRBJ2-4; D is perhaps TRBD1 (6 bases). CDR3 length: 13 residues. The V gene lost 4 bases and the J gene lost 9 bases, with 13 bases spanning the gap. Germline values: CDR1 SGHTA, CDR2 FQGNSA. CDR3 nucleotide sequence: TGTGCCAGCAGCTCCTACAGGGAGAGCATTCAGTACTTC. It is translated as CASSSYRESIQYF.

This clonotype was counted many times. V gene TRBV10-1 combines with J gene TRBJ2-1; 12 nucleotides match TRBD2. This CDR3 has 14 residues. Trimming removed 9 bases from V and 7 bases from J; junction bases left unmatched: 7. Germline V lookup: CDR1 WNHNN, CDR2 SYGVQD (reference sequence). The CDR3 here is CASSTTSGGNEQFF. CDR3 DNA: TGCGCCAGTTCAACGACTAGCGGGGGTAATGAGCAGTTCTTC.

This clonotype turned up a few times. J is TRBJ2-1 and V is TRBV5-5; D not certain. The CDR3 spans 15 residues. Germline values: CDR1 SGHKS, CDR2 YYEKEE (reference sequence). With 4 bases removed from V and 3 bases from J, the gap between germline ends came to 14 bases. The CDR3 DNA is TGTGCCAGCAGCCCCCCGCCGCCGGACTACAATGAGCAGTTCTTC. Its translation is CASSPPPPDYNEQFF.

Ten or more counts support this clonotype. V and J are TRBV29-1 and TRBJ2-7; weak D call: TRBD1 (5 bases). CDR3 size: 14 residues. The V end was cut by 0 bases, the J end by 3 bases, with 12 bases between. The germline V gene encodes CDR1 SQVTM and CDR2 ANQGSEA. CDR3 sequence reads: CSVEDFKGNYEQYF. In nucleotides, the CDR3 is TGCAGCGTTGAAGATTTTAAGGGGAACTACGAGCAGTACTTC.

This rearrangement joins TRBV20-1 to TRBJ2-1, with D maybe TRBD1 (5 bases). Per the germline V gene, CDR1 is DFQATT and CDR2 is SNEGSKA (reference sequence). Trimming cost V 3 bases and J 0 bases, with 9 bases left between them. This CDR3 has 14 residues. This CDR3 reads CSASTGFSYNEQFF. In nucleotides, the CDR3 is TGCAGTGCTAGTACAGGTTTCTCCTACAATGAGCAGTTCTTC.